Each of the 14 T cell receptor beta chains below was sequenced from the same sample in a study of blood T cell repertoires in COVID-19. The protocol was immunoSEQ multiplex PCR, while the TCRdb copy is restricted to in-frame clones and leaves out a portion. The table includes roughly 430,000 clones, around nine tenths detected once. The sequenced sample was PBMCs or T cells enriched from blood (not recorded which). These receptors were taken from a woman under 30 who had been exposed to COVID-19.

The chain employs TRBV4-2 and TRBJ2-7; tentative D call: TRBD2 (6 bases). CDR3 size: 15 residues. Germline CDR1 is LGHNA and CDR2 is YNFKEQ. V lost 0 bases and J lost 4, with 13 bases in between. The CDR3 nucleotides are TGTGCCAGCAGCCAAGAAGCGCGGGGAGGATACGAGCAGTACTTC. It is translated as CASSQEARGGYEQYF.

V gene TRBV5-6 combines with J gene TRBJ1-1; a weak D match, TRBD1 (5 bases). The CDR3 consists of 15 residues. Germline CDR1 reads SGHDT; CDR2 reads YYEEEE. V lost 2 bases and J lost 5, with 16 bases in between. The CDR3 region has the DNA TGTGCCAGCAGCTTCTGGGGAGGGGCAGAAACTGAAGCTTTCTTT. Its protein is CASSFWGGAETEAFF.

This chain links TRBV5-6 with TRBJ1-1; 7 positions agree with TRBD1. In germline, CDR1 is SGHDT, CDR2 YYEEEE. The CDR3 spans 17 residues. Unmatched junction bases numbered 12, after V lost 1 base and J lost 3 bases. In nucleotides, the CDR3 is TGTGCCAGCAGCTTGTATAGGGGGCGCGCCTTTCACACTGAAGCTTTCTTT. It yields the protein CASSLYRGRAFHTEAFF.

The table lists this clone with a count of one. CDR3: CASSQTRTGGGGYTF. The CDR3 nucleotides are TGCGCCAGCAGCCAAACCCGGACAGGGGGCGGTGGCTACACCTTC. The J gene is TRBJ1-2, the V gene TRBV4-3, with 11 bases fitting TRBD1. Germline CDR1 and CDR2: LGHNA and YSLEER. The CDR3 length is 15 residues. After removal of 2 bases from V and 7 bases from J, the junction contained 6 bases not matched to a gene.

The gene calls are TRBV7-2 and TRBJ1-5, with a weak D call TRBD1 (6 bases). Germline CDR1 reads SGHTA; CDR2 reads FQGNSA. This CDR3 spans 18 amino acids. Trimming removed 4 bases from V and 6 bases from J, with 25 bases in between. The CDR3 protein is CASSSWAERTEGGQPQHF. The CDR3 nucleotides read TGTGCCAGCAGCTCATGGGCGGAGAGGACAGAAGGAGGTCAGCCCCAGCATTTT.

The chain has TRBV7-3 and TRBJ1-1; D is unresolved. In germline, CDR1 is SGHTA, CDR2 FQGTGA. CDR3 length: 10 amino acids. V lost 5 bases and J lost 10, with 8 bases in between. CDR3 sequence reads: CASSLTTAFF. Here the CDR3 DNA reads TGTGCCAGCAGCCTCACAACAGCTTTCTTT.

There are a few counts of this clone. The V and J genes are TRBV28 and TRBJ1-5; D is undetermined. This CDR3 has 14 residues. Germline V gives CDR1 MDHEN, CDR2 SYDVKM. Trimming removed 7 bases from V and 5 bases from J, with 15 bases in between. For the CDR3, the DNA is TGTGCCAGCACCCTCAAGAGGGAAGATCAGCCCCAGCATTTT. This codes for CASTLKREDQPQHF.

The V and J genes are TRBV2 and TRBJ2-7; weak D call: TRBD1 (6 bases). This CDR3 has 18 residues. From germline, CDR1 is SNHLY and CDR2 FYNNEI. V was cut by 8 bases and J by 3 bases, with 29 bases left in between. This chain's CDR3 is CASSNPRPPGTLSYEQYF. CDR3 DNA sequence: TGTGCCAGCTCCAACCCCCGTCCCCCCGGGACACTAAGCTACGAGCAGTACTTC.

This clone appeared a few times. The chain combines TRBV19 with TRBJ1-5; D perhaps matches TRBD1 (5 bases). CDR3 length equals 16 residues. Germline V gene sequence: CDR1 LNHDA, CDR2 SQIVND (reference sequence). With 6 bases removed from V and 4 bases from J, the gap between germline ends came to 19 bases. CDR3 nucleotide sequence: TGTGCCAGTAGACGAGGGGATTTCGGAGGGAATCAGCCCCAGCATTTT. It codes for CASRRGDFGGNQPQHF.

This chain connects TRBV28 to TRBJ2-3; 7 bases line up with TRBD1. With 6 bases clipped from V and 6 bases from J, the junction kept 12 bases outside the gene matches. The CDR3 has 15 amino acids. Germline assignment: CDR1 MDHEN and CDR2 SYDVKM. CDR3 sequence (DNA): TGTGCCAGCAGAATGGACAGGAGCCCCAGGGATACGCAGTATTTT. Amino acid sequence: CASRMDRSPRDTQYF.

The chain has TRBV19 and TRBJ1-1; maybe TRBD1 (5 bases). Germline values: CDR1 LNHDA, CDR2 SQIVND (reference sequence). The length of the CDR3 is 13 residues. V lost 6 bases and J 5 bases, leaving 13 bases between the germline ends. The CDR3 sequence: CASRIRGETEAFF. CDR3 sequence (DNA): TGTGCCAGTAGGATACGGGGGGAAACTGAAGCTTTCTTT.

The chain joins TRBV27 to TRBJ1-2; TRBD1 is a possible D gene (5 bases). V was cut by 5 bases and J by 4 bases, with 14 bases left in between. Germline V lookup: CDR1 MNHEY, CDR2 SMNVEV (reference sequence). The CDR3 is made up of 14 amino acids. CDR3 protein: CASSPNDRPYGYTF. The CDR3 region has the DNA TGTGCCAGCAGTCCTAATGACAGACCCTATGGCTACACCTTC.

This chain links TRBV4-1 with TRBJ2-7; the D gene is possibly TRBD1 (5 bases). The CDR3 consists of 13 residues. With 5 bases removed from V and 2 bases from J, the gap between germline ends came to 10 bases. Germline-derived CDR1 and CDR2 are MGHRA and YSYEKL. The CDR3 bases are TGCGCCAGCAGCTCTGAGACAGCCTACGAGCAGTACTTC. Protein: CASSSETAYEQYF.

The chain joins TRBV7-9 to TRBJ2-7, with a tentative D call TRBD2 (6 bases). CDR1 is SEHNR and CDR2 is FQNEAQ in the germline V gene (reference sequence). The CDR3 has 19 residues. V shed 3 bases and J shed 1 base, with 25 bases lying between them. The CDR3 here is CASSFREELALNRSYEQYF. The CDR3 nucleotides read TGTGCCAGCAGCTTCAGGGAGGAACTAGCCCTGAACAGGTCCTACGAGCAGTACTTC.